This T cell receptor beta chain appears in the sequencing data of a study of cytomegalovirus exposure and HLA in healthy donors. The CDR3 sequence is 13 residues long. V was trimmed by 2 bases and J by 4 bases, leaving 7 bases between them. Germline V gene lookup returns CDR1 SGHTA and CDR2 FQGTGA. The PCR employed 60 Vbeta primers together with 13 Jbeta primers. The data were produced by immunoSEQ multiplex PCR, yet TCRdb's version contains in-frame clones alone and is incomplete. The sample has some 160,000 clones, roughly three quarters seen once; the top ten hold 5.5% to 7.5%. Sequencing input: PBMCs. This receptor was taken from a woman between 40 and 55 years old in good health and CMV-seropositive. The J gene is TRBJ2-3, the V gene TRBV7-3; weak D call: TRBD1 (6 bases). The CDR3 sequence is CASSLAGADTQYF. The CDR3 coding sequence is TGTGCCAGCAGCTTAGCAGGGGCAGATACGCAGTATTTT.